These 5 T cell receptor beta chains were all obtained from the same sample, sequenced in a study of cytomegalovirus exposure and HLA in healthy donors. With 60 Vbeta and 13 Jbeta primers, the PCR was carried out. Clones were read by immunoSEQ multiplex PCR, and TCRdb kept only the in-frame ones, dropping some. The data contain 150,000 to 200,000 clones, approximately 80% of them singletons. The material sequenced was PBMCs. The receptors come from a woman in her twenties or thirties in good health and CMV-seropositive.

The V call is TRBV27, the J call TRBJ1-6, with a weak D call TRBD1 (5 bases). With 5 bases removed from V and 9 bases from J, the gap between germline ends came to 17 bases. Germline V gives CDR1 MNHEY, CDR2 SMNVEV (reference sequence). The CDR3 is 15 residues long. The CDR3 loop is CASSDRGRVSSPLHF. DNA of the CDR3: TGTGCCAGCAGTGACCGGGGGAGGGTCAGTTCACCCCTCCACTTT.

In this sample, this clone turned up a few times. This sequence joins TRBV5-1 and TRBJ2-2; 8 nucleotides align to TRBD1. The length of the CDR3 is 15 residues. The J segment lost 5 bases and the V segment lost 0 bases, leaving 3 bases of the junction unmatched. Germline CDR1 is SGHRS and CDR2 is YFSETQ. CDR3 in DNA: TGCGCCAGCAGCTTGGGACACAGGGGGACCGGGGAGCTGTTTTTT. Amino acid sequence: CASSLGHRGTGELFF.

The CDR3 region has the DNA TGTGCCAGCAGTTCAGGGTCTCTGGGGGCCAACGTCCTGACTTTC. It is translated as CASSSGSLGANVLTF. V and J are TRBV28 and TRBJ2-6; tentative D call: TRBD1 (5 bases). CDR1 MDHEN and CDR2 SYDVKM come from the germline V gene. V lost 4 bases and J 4 bases, leaving 11 bases between the germline ends. The CDR3 runs to 15 residues.

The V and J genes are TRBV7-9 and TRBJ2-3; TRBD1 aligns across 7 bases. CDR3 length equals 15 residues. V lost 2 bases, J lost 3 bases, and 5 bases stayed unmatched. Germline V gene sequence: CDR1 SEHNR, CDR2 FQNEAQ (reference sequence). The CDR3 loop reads CASSLRGQRTDTQYF. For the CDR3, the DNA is TGTGCCAGCAGCTTACGGGGACAGCGAACAGATACGCAGTATTTT.

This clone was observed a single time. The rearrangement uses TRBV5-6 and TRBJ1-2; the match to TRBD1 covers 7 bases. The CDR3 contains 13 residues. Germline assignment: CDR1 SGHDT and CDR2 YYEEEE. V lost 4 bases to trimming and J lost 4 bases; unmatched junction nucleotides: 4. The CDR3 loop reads CASSIGTVYGYTF. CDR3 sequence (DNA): TGTGCCAGCAGCATAGGGACAGTCTATGGCTACACCTTC.